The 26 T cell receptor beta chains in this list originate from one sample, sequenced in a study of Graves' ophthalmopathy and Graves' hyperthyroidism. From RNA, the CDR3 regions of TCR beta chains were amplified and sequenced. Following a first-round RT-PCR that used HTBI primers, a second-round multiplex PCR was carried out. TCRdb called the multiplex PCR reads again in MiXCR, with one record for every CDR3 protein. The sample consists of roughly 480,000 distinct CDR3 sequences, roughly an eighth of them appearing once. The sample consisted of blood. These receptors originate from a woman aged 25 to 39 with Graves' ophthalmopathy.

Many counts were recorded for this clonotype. The CDR3 coding sequence is TGCGCCAGCAGCCAAAGGGATGAACAGGGGGCCGCCTATAATTCACCCCTCCACTTT. Its protein is CASSQRDEQGAAYNSPLHF. The V call is TRBV4-1, the J call TRBJ1-6; 9 bases are shared with TRBD1. After removal of 2 bases from V and 2 bases from J, the junction contained 10 bases not matched to a gene. The CDR3 spans 19 residues. Germline V CDR1 and CDR2: MGHRA, YSYEKL.

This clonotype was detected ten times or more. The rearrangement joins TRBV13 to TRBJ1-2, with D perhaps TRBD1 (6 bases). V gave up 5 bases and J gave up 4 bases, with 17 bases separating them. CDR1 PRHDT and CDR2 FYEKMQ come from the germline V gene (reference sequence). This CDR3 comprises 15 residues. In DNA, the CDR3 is TGTGCCAGCAGCCAGCGGGGGACAAAGGTCTATGGCTACACCTTC. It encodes CASSQRGTKVYGYTF.

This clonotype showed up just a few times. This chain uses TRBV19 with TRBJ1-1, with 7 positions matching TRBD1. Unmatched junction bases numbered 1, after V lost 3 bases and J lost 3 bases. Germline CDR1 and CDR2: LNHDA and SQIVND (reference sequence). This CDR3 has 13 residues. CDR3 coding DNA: TGTGCCAGTAGTATTACAGGGGACACTGAAGCTTTCTTT. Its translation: CASSITGDTEAFF.

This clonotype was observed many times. The CDR3 loop reads CSGASPDYEQYF. CDR3 nucleotides: TGCAGTGGAGCCTCTCCCGACTACGAGCAGTACTTC. The chain carries TRBV20-1 and TRBJ2-7; D call uncertain. CDR1 and CDR2 (germline): DFQATT, SNEGSKA (reference sequence). The CDR3 length is 12 residues. The V and J ends lost 7 bases and 3 bases respectively, with 13 bases between them.

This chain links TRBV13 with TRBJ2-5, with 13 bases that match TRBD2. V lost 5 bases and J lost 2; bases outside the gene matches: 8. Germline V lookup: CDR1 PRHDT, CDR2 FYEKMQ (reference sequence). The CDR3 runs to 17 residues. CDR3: CASSLWTSGRGQETQYF. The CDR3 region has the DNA TGTGCCAGCAGCCTCTGGACTAGCGGGAGAGGTCAAGAGACCCAGTACTTC.

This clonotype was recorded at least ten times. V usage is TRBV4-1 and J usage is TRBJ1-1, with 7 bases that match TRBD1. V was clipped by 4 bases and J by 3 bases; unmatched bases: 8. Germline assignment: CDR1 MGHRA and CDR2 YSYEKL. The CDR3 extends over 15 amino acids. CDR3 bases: TGCGCCAGCAGCCTACGGACAGGCGGATACACTGAAGCTTTCTTT. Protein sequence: CASSLRTGGYTEAFF.

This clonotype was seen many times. The CDR3 spells CASSDRTGRLEAFF. CDR3 DNA sequence: TGTGCCAGCAGTGATAGGACAGGGCGGCTTGAAGCTTTCTTT. This chain links TRBV6-4 with TRBJ1-1; 8 bases agree with TRBD1. Trimming removed 3 bases from V and 7 bases from J; junction bases left unmatched: 7. CDR3 length: 14 amino acids. From germline, CDR1 is MRHNA and CDR2 SNTAGT.

In DNA form, the CDR3 reads TGTGCCACCAGTGATTCGTCAGGACAGCAAGAGACCCAGTACTTC. Translated, it gives CATSDSSGQQETQYF. The V call is TRBV24-1, the J call TRBJ2-5; maybe TRBD1 (6 bases). This CDR3 is built from 15 residues. V lost 2 bases and J lost 2, with 11 bases in between. The germline V gene encodes CDR1 KGHDR and CDR2 SFDVKD.

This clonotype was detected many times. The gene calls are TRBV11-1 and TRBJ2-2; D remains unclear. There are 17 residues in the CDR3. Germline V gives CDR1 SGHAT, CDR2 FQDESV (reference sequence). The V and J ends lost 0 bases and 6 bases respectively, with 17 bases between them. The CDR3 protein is CASSLAVSSSAPGELFF. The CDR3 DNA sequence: TGTGCCAGCAGCTTAGCCGTCTCGTCGTCCGCACCCGGGGAGCTGTTTTTT.

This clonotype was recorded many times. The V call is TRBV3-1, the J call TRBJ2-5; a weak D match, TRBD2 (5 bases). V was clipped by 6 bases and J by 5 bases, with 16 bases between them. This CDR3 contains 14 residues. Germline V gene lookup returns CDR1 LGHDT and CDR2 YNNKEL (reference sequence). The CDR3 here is CASRAEGFVETQYF. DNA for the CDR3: TGTGCCAGCAGAGCAGAGGGATTTGTGGAGACCCAGTACTTC.

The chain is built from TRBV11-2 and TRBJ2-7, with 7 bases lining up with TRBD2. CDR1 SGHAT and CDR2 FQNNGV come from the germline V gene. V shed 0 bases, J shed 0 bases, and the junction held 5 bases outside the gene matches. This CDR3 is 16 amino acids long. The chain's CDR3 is CASSLELGLYSYEQYF. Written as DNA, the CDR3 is TGTGCCAGCAGCTTAGAATTGGGACTATACTCCTACGAGCAGTACTTC.

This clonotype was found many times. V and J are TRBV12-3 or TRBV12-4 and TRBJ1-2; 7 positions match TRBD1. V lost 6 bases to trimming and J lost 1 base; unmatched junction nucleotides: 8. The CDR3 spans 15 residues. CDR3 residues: CASRQGTAHNYGYTF. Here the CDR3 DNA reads TGTGCCAGCAGGCAGGGGACAGCTCATAACTATGGCTACACCTTC.

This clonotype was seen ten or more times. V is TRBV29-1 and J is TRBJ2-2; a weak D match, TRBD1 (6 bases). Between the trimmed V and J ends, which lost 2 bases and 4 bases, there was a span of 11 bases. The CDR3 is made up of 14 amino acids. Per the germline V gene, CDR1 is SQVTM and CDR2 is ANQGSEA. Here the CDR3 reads CSVETGPVTGELFF. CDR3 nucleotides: TGCAGCGTTGAAACAGGGCCAGTCACCGGGGAGCTGTTTTTT.

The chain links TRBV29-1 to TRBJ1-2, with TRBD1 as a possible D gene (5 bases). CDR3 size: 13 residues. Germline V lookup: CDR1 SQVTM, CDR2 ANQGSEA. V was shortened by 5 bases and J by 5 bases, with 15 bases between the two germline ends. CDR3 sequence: CSVPRQGLYGYTF. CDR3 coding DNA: TGCAGCGTTCCTCGGCAGGGCCTATATGGCTACACCTTC.

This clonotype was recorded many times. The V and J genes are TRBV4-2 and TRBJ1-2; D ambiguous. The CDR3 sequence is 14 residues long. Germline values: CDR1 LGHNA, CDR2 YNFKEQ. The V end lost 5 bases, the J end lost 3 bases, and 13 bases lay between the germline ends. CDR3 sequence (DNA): TGTGCCAGCAGCTACAACCCCAGAGACTATGGCTACACCTTC. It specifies CASSYNPRDYGYTF.

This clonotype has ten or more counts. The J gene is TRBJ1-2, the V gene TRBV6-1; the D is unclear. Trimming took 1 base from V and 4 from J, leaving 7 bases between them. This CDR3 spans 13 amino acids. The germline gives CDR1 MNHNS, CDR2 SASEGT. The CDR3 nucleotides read TGTGCCAGCAGTGAAGGAGATAGCTATGGCTACACCTTC. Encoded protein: CASSEGDSYGYTF.

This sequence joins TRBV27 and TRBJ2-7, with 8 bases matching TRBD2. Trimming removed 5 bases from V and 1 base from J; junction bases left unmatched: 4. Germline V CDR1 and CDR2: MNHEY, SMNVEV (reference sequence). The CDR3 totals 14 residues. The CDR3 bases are TGTGCCAGCAGTAGCAGCGGGAGATCCTACGAGCAGTACTTC. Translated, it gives CASSSSGRSYEQYF.

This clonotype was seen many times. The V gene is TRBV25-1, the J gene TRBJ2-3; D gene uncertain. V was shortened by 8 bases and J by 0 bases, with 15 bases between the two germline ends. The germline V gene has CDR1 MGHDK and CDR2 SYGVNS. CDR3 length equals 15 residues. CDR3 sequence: CASHGEVRSTDTQYF. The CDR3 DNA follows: TGTGCCAGCCATGGCGAGGTACGAAGCACAGATACGCAGTATTTT.

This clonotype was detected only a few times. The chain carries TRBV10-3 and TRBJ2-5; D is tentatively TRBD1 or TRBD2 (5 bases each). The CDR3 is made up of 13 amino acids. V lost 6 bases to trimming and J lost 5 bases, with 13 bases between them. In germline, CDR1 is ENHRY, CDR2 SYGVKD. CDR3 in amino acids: CAIRPVGTETQYF. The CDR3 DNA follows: TGTGCCATCAGACCTGTGGGGACGGAGACCCAGTACTTC.

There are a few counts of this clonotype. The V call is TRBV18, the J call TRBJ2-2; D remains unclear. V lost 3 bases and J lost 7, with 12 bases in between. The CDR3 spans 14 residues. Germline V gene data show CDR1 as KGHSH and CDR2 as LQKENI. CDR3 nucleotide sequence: TGTGCCAGCTCACCTGGGAAGTTTTACGGGGAGCTGTTTTTT. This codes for CASSPGKFYGELFF.

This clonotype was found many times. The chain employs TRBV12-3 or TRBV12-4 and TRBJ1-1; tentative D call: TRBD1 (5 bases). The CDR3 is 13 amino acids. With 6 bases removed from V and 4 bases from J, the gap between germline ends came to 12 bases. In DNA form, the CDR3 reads TGTGCCAGCAGCCAGAAGGGGAGCACTGAAGCTTTCTTT. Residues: CASSQKGSTEAFF.

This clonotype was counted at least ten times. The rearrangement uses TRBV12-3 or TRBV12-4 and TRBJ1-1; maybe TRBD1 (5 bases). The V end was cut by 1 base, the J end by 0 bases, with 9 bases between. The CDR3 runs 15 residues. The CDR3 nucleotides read TGTGCCAGCAGTTTAGGTGAGGGGATGAACACTGAAGCTTTCTTT. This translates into CASSLGEGMNTEAFF.

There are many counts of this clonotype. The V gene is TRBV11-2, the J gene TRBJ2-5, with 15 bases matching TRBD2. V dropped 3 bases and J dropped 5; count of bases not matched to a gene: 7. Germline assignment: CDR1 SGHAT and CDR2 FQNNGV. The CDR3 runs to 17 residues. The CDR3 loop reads CASSFWTSGRVLETQYF. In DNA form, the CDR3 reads TGTGCCAGCAGCTTTTGGACTAGCGGGAGGGTCCTGGAGACCCAGTACTTC.

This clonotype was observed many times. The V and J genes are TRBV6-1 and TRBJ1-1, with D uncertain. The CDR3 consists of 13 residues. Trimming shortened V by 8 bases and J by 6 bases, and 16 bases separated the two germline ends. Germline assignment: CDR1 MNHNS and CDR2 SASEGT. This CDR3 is CASRRVGWPEAFF. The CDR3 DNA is TGTGCCAGCCGACGGGTGGGTTGGCCTGAAGCTTTCTTT.

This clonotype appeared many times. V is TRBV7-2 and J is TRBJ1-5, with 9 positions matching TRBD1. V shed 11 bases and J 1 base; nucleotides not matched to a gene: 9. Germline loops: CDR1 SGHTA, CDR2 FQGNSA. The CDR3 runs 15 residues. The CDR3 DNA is TGTGCCTCCCGGACAGGGGATGGAAGCAATCAGCCCCAGCATTTT. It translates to CASRTGDGSNQPQHF.

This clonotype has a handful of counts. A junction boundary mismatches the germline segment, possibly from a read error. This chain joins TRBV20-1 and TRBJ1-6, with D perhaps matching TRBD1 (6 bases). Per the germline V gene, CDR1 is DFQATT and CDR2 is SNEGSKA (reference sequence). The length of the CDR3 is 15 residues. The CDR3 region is CSASAGAGNNSHLHF. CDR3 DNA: TGCAGTGCTTCTGCGGGGGCAGGGAATAATTCACACCTCCACTTT.